The next 10 T cell receptor beta chains were all read from a single sample in a study of Graves' ophthalmopathy and Graves' hyperthyroidism. The study amplified TCR beta CDR3 regions using RNA transcripts. Second-round multiplex PCR came after a first-round RT-PCR that employed HTBI primers. TCRdb passed the multiplex PCR reads through MiXCR, listing each CDR3 protein once. The sample records approximately 330,000 distinct CDR3 sequences, roughly 17% being singletons. The sequenced sample consisted of peripheral blood. Receptors originate from an adult man with Graves' ophthalmopathy.

This clonotype has ten or more counts. The chain is built from TRBV11-2 and TRBJ1-1; 8 bases agree with TRBD1. CDR3 length equals 15 residues. Germline CDR1 reads SGHAT; CDR2 reads FQNNGV. The ends lost 5 bases at V and 3 bases at J; junction bases unmatched: 8. The CDR3 is CASSPSDRGYTEAFF. In DNA, the CDR3 is TGTGCCAGCAGCCCGTCAGACAGGGGATACACTGAAGCTTTCTTT.

The chain combines TRBV12-3 or TRBV12-4 with TRBJ2-2; TRBD1 aligns across 8 bases. CDR3 length: 15 amino acids. V lost 8 bases to trimming and J lost 4 bases; unmatched junction nucleotides: 9. The CDR3 bases are TGTGCCAGCCTTCAGGGGGCGCGGGTCACCGGGGAGCTGTTTTTT. Protein sequence: CASLQGARVTGELFF.

This clonotype was detected many times. The chain couples TRBV6-2 or TRBV6-3 to TRBJ2-7; 8 nucleotides agree with TRBD2. The trim removed 5 bases at V and 4 bases at J, leaving 7 bases unmatched. The CDR3 contains 14 residues. Germline loops: CDR1 MNHEY, CDR2 SVGEGT. In DNA, the CDR3 is TGTGCCAGCAGTAACCCGGGACTAGGGTACGAGCAGTACTTC. It codes for CASSNPGLGYEQYF.

This clonotype was counted many times. This sequence joins TRBV12-3 or TRBV12-4 and TRBJ1-5; D is ambiguous. The CDR3 has 16 residues. The V end was cut by 1 base, the J end by 3 bases, with 13 bases between. The chain's CDR3 is CASSLGIGRTNQPQHF. CDR3 in DNA: TGTGCCAGCAGTTTAGGGATAGGGAGGACCAATCAGCCCCAGCATTTT.

This clonotype has ten or more counts. This sequence joins TRBV28 and TRBJ2-7, with TRBD1 matching 9 bases. CDR1 and CDR2 from the germline V gene are MDHEN and SYDVKM. V shed 3 bases and J 3 bases; nucleotides not matched to a gene: 9. This CDR3 contains 16 residues. The CDR3, as DNA: TGTGCCAGCAGTTTGTACGGGACAGGGTCGGGCTACGAGCAGTACTTC. Translated: CASSLYGTGSGYEQYF.

This clonotype was seen many times. The gene calls are TRBV20-1 and TRBJ2-7; D is unresolved. This CDR3 has 13 amino acids. Looked up from germline, CDR1 is DFQATT and CDR2 is SNEGSKA (reference sequence). V was trimmed by 4 bases and J by 2 bases, leaving 12 bases between them. CDR3 nucleotides: TGCAGTGCTACGGAAGGGAACACCTACGAGCAGTACTTC. Protein: CSATEGNTYEQYF.

This clonotype was observed a few times. A much larger clone is a single base away; this may be a read error. This chain uses TRBV5-1 with TRBJ2-7; D remains unclear. Germline CDR1 SGHRS, CDR2 YFSETQ. The CDR3 is made up of 15 amino acids. The CDR3 coding sequence is TGCGTCAGCAGCTTCTTCCTTGATGGATCCTACGAGCAGTACTTC. Translated: CVSSFFLDGSYEQYF. Full variable domain (rest looked up from reference TRBV5-1 and TRBJ2-7): KAGVTQTPRYLIKTRGQQVTLSCSPISGHRSVSWYQQTPGQGLQFLFEYFSETQRNKGNFPGRFSGRQFSNSRSEMNVSTLELGDSALYLCVSSFFLDGSYEQYFGPGTRLTVT.

In this sample, this clonotype turned up many times. The chain carries TRBV3-1 and TRBJ1-3; D is undetermined. Trimming took off 5 bases at V and 7 bases at J, with 15 bases between the two ends. The CDR3 is made up of 14 amino acids. Germline values: CDR1 LGHDT, CDR2 YNNKEL (reference sequence). The chain's CDR3 is CASSFYGLRNTIYF. In nucleotides, the CDR3 is TGTGCCAGCAGCTTCTACGGACTAAGGAACACCATATATTTT.

At least ten counts were recorded for this clonotype. J is TRBJ2-2 and V is TRBV12-3 or TRBV12-4, with a possible D match to TRBD2 (6 bases). The CDR3 has 15 residues. V was pared by 7 bases and J by 1 base, with 13 bases between. The CDR3, as DNA: TGTGCCAGCACCAAGGGCGGGAAGAACACCGGGGAGCTGTTTTTT. This sequence encodes CASTKGGKNTGELFF.

This clonotype showed up many times. The rearrangement uses TRBV6-1 and TRBJ1-1; D gene ambiguous. The length of the CDR3 is 14 residues. The V gene lost 1 base and the J gene lost 5 bases, with 11 bases spanning the gap. Germline V CDR1 and CDR2: MNHNS, SASEGT. The CDR3: CASSEDWVGTEAFF. The CDR3, as DNA: TGTGCCAGCAGTGAAGATTGGGTCGGGACTGAAGCTTTCTTT.